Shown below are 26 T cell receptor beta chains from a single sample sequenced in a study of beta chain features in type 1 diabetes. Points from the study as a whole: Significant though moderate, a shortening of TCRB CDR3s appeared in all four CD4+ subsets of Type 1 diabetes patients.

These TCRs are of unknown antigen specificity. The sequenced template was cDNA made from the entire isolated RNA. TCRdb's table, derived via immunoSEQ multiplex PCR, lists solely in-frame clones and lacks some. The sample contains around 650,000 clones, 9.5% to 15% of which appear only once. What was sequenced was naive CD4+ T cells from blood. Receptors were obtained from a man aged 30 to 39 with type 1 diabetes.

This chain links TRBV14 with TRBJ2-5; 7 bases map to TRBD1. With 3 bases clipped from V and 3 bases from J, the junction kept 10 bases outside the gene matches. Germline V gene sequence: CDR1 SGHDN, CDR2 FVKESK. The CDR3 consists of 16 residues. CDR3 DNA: TGTGCCAGCAGCCATCTACAGGGGCGGCTTAAAGAGACCCAGTACTTC. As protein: CASSHLQGRLKETQYF. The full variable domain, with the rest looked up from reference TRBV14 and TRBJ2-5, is EAGVTQFPSHSVIEKGQTVTLRCDPISGHDNLYWYRRVMGKEIKFLLHFVKESKQDESGMPNNRFLAERTGGTYSTLKVQPAELEDSGVYFCASSHLQGRLKETQYFGPGTRLLVL.

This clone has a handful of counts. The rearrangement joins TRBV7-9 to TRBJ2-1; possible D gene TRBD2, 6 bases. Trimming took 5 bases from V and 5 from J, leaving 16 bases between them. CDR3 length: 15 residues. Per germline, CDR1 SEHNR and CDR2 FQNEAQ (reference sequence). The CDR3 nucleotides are TGTGCCAGCAGCCTCCAGCGGGTCCGACACAATGAGCAGTTCTTC. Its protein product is CASSLQRVRHNEQFF.

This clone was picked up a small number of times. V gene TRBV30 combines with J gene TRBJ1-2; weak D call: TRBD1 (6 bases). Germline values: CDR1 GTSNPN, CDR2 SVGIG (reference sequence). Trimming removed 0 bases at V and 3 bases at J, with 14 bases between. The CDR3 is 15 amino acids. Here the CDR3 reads CAWSVGGGGDYGYTF. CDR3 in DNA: TGTGCCTGGAGTGTAGGCGGAGGGGGAGACTATGGCTACACCTTC.

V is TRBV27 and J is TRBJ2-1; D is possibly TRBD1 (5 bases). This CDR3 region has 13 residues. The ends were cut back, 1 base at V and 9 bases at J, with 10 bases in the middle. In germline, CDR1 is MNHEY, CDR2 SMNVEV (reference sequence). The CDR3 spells CASSLFQGFEQFF. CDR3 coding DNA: TGTGCCAGCAGTTTATTTCAGGGTTTTGAGCAGTTCTTC.

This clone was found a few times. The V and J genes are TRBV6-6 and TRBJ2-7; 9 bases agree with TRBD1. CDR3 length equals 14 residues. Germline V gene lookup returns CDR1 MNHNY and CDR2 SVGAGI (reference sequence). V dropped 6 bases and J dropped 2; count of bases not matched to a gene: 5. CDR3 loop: CASRWTGEPYEQYF. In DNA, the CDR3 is TGTGCCAGCAGGTGGACAGGGGAACCCTACGAGCAGTACTTC.

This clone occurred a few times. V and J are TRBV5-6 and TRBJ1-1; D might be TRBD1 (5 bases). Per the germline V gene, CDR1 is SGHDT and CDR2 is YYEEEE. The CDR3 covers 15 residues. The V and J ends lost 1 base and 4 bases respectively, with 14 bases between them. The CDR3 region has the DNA TGTGCCAGCAGCTTGTCGCCCGGGGCGGTCACTGAAGCTTTCTTT. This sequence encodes CASSLSPGAVTEAFF.

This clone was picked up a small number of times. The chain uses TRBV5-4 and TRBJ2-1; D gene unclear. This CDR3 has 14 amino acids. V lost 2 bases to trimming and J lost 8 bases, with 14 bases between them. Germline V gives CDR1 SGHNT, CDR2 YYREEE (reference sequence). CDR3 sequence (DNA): TGTGCCAGCAGCTTAAAGAATGGTATCGATGAGCAGTTCTTC. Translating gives CASSLKNGIDEQFF. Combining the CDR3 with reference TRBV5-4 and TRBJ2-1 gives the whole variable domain ETGVTQSPTHLIKTRGQQVTLRCSSQSGHNTVSWYQQALGQGPQFIFQYYREEENGRGNFPPRFSGLQFPNYSSELNVNALELDDSALYLCASSLKNGIDEQFFGPGTRLTVL.

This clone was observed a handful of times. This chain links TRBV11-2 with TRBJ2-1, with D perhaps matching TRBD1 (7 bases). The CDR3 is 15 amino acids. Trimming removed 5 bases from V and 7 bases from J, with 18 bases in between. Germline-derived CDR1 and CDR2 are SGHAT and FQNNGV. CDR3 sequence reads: CASSPQEGAGNEQFF. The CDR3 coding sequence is TGTGCCAGCAGCCCCCAGGAGGGGGCAGGTAATGAGCAGTTCTTC.

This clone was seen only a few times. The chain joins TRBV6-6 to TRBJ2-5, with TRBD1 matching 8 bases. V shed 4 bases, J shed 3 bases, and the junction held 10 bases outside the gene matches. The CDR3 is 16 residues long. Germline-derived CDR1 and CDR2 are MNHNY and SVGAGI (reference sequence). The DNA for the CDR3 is TGTGCCAGCAGTTTACGGACAGGGCGAAATAAAGAGACCCAGTACTTC. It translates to CASSLRTGRNKETQYF.

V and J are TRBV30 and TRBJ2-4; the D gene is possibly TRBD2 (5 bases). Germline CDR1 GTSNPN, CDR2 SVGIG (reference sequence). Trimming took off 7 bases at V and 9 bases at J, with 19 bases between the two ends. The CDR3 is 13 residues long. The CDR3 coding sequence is TGTGCCTCGACTATGTGGGATTCGGGCATTCAGTACTTC. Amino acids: CASTMWDSGIQYF.

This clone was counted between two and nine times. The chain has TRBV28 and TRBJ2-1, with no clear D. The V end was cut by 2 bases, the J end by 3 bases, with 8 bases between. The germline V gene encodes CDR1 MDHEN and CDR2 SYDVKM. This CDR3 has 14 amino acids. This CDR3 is CASSLQESYNEQFF. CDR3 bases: TGTGCCAGCAGTTTACAGGAGAGCTACAATGAGCAGTTCTTC. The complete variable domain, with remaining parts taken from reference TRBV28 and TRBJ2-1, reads DVKVTQSSRYLVKRTGEKVFLECVQDMDHENMFWYRQDPGLGLRLIYFSYDVKMKEKGDIPEGYSVSREKKERFSLILESASTNQTSMYLCASSLQESYNEQFFGPGTRLTVL.

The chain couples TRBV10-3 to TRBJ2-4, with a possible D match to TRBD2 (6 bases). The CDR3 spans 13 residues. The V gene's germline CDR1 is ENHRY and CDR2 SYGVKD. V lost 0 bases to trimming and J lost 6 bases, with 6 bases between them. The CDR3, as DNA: TGTGCCATCAGTGAGTCGGGGGGAAACATTCAGTACTTC. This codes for CAISESGGNIQYF.

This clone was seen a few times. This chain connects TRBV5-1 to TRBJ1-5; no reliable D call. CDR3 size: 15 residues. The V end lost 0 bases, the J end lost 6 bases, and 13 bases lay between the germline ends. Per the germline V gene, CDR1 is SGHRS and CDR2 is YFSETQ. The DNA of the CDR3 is TGCGCCAGCAGCTTGGTCGGCATCGAGGGTCAGCCCCAGCATTTT. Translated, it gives CASSLVGIEGQPQHF.

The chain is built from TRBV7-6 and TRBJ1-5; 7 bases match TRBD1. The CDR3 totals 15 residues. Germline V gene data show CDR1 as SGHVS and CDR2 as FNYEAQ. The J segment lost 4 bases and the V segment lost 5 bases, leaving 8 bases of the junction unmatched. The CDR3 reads CASSPQQGPNQPQHF. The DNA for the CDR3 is TGTGCCAGCAGCCCGCAACAGGGGCCGAATCAGCCCCAGCATTTT.

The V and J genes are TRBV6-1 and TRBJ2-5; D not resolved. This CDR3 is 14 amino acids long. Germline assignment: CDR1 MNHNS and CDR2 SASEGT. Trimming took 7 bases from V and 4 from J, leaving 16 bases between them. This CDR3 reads CASMGIRISETQYF. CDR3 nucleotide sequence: TGTGCCAGCATGGGGATTCGAATTTCAGAGACCCAGTACTTC.

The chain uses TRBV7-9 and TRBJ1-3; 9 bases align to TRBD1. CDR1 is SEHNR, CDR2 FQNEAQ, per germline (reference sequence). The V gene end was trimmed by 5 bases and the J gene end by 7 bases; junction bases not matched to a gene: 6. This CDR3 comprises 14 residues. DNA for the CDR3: TGTGCCAGCAGCAAGGGACAGGGCAGTAACACCATATATTTT. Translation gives CASSKGQGSNTIYF.

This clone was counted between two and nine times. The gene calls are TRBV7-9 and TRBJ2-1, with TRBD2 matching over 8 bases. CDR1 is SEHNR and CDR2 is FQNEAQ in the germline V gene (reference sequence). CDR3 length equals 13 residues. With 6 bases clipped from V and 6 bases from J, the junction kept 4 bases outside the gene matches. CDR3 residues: CASSYGTSNEQFF. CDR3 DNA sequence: TGTGCCAGCAGTTACGGGACTAGCAATGAGCAGTTCTTC. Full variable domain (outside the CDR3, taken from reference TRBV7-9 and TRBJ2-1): DTGVSQNPRHKITKRGQNVTFRCDPISEHNRLYWYRQTLGQGPEFLTYFQNEAQLEKSRLLSDRFSAERPKGSFSTLEIQRTEQGDSAMYLCASSYGTSNEQFFGPGTRLTVL.

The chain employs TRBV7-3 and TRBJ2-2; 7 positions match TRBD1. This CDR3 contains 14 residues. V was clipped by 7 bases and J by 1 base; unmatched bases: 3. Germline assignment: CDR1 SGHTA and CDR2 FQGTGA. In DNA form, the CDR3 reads TGTGCCAGCACACGGGACAGGAACACCGGGGAGCTGTTTTTT. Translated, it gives CASTRDRNTGELFF. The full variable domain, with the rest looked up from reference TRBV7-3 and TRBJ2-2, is GAGVSQTPSNKVTEKGKYVELRCDPISGHTALYWYRQSLGQGPEFLIYFQGTGAADDSGLPNDRFFAVRPEGSVSTLKIQRTERGDSAVYLCASTRDRNTGELFFGEGSRLTVL.

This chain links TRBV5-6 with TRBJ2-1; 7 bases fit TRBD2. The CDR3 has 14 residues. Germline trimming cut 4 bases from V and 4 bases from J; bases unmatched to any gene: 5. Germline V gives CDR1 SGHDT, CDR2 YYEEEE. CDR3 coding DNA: TGTGCCAGCAGCCCTACTAGCGAGTACAATGAGCAGTTCTTC. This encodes CASSPTSEYNEQFF.

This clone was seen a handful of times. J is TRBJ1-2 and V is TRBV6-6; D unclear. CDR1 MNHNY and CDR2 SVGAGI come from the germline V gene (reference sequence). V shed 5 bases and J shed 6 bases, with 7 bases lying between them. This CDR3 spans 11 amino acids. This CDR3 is CASSPGDGYTF. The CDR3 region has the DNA TGTGCCAGCAGTCCAGGAGATGGCTACACCTTC.

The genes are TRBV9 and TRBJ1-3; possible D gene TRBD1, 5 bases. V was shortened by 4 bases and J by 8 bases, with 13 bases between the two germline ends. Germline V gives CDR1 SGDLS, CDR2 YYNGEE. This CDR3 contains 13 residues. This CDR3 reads CASSTGGKYTIYF. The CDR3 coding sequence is TGTGCCAGCAGCACCGGGGGGAAATACACCATATATTTT.

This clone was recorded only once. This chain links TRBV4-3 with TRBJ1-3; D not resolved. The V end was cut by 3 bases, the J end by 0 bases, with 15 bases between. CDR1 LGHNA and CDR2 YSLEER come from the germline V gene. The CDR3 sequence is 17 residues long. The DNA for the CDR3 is TGCGCCAGCAGCCAGTACCTACAACCGTTCTCTGGAAACACCATATATTTT. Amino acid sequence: CASSQYLQPFSGNTIYF.

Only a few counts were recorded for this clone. The CDR3 loop reads CADDFRDSSYEQYF. Here the CDR3 DNA reads TGCGCCGATGACTTTAGGGACAGCTCCTACGAGCAGTACTTC. The chain is built from TRBV4-3 and TRBJ2-7; 7 bases align to TRBD1. Unmatched junction bases numbered 10, after V lost 11 bases and J lost 0 bases. Per germline, CDR1 LGHNA and CDR2 YSLEER. This CDR3 has 14 amino acids.

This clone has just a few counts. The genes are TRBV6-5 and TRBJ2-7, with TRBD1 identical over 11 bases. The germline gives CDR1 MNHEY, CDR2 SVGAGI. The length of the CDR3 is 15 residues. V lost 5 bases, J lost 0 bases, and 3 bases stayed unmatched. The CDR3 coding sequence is TGTGCCAGCAGTAGGGACAGGGGGAGCTCCTACGAGCAGTACTTC. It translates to CASSRDRGSSYEQYF.

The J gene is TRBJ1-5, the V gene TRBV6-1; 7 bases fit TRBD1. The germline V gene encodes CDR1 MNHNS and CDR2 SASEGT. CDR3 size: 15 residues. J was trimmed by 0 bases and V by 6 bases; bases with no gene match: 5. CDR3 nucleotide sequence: TGTGCCAGCAGCGGGACAGTTAGTAGCAATCAGCCCCAGCATTTT. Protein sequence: CASSGTVSSNQPQHF.

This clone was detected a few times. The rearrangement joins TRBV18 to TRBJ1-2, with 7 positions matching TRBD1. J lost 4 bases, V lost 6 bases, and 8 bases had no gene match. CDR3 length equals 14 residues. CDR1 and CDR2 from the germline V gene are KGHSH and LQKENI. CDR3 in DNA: TGTGCCAGCTCGCCGCGGGACAGCGTCTATGGCTACACCTTC. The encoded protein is CASSPRDSVYGYTF.